This TCR beta chain is from a study of blood T cell repertoires in COVID-19. Background on the study: Acute and convalescent COVID-19 specimens originated in the United States, Italy and Spain. Sample material is recorded as cDNA or gDNA derived from T cells, B-cell-depleted T cells, or PBMCs.

This clone came up a few times. Assay used: immunoSEQ multiplex PCR; TCRdb lists only in-frame clones, some missing. The table has fewer than 300,000 clones, more than 70% seen once. This CDR3 is 17 amino acids long. The V gene lost 0 bases and the J gene lost 1 base, with 16 bases spanning the gap. CDR1 SGHRS and CDR2 YFSETQ come from the germline V gene. The chain is built from TRBV5-1 and TRBJ1-2; TRBD1 might be the D (5 bases). Sequencing was carried out using peripheral blood. The receptor was derived from a woman in her thirties or forties who had recovered from COVID-19. This chain's CDR3 is CASSLAGSGPNNYGYTF. The CDR3 nucleotides read TGCGCCAGCAGCTTGGCAGGGTCTGGCCCCAATAACTATGGCTACACCTTC.